This T cell receptor beta chain emerged from a study of shared clonotypes between healthy human individuals. General study results and limits: Sampling covered nothing but blood. Tissue TCR repertoires likely differ from those found in blood.

Healthy adults negative for HIV, lacking recent acute infections or vaccinations, served as donors. Genomic DNA for unsorted samples, which was extracted with the QIAamp DNA Blood Mini kit, came from around 100 million PBMCs. The protocol was immunoSEQ multiplex PCR, while the TCRdb copy is restricted to in-frame clones and leaves out a portion. The sample yields about 480,000 clones, about 75% seen once. Germline CDR1 is MDHEN and CDR2 is SYDVKM. V lost 6 bases and J lost 5; bases outside the gene matches: 20. The CDR3 is 19 amino acids. On this clone itself: As yet, its antigen is unknown.

The V gene is TRBV28, the J gene TRBJ2-1, with TRBD2 matching 9 bases. This sequence was found in a woman in her 40s in good health. Some clones in this sample may be carry-over from other donors' samples. The sequencing sample was made of PBMCs. This CDR3 is CASSGGWGASGTNNNEQFF. The CDR3 DNA follows: TGTGCCAGCAGCGGGGGATGGGGGGCTAGCGGGACGAATAACAATGAGCAGTTCTTC.